These T cell receptor beta chains were read from a single sample in a study of cytomegalovirus exposure and HLA in healthy donors. The table came from immunoSEQ multiplex PCR; TCRdb's copy has only in-frame clones and leaves some out. The sample shows roughly 190,000 clones, roughly 85% of them seen only once. Input material: PBMCs. The receptors stem from a woman younger than 35 in good health and CMV-seronegative. Both conserved end residues are part of each CDR3. A D gene is named only where the DNA matches it firmly. Expanded clones get a size class; other rows say once, few or many, or leave the size out.

>-|-|TRBJ2-4|TRBV4-3
TGCGCCAGCAGCCAAGTTGGAGGACCCAAAAACATTCAGTACTTC
CASSQVGGPKNIQYF
>-|-|TRBJ1-5|TRBV4-2
TGTGCCAGCAGCCAAGATTCCGGGGTACTGAAGCCCCAGCATTTT
CASSQDSGVLKPQHF
>-|TRBD2|TRBJ2-2|TRBV7-2
TGTGCCAGCAGCCGACGGACTAGCGGGAGCACCGGGGAGCTGTTTTTT
CASSRRTSGSTGELFF
>-|-|TRBJ2-1|TRBV7-9
TGTGCCAGCATATTTGGCGGACAGAACAATGAGCAGTTCTTC
CASIFGGQNNEQFF
>-|-|TRBJ2-7|TRBV19
TGTGCCAGTAGTATCTCCGTGGGAGTTAAGGTCTACGAGCAGTACTTC
CASSISVGVKVYEQYF
>-|TRBD2|TRBJ2-7|TRBV29-1
TGCAGCGTTGAAGACAAAGCGGCGGGAGATCTCCTTGCCTACGAGCAGTACTTC
CSVEDKAAGDLLAYEQYF
>-|-|TRBJ2-5|TRBV6-5
TGTGCCAGCTGGGCAGGGAGGGAGACCCAGTACTTC
CASWAGRETQYF
>-|-|TRBJ2-2|TRBV4-1
TGCGCCAGCAGCCAAGATGAGTTAGGGGGATCCGGGGAGCTGTTTTTT
CASSQDELGGSGELFF
>-|-|TRBJ1-3|TRBV18
TGTGCCAGCTCACCTCTTGACAGATCTGGAAACACCATATATTTT
CASSPLDRSGNTIYF
>-|-|TRBJ1-2|TRBV5-6
TGTGCCAGCAGCGCCGGCCAGACTTATTTTCCCTATGGCTACACCTTC
CASSAGQTYFPYGYTF
>once|TRBD1|TRBJ1-1|TRBV11-3
TGTGCCAGCAGCCGAGGGACAGGGGGGATGAACACTGAAGCTTTCTTT
CASSRGTGGMNTEAFF
>-|TRBD2|TRBJ2-1|TRBV5-6
TGTGCCAGCAGCCCTGGACTAGCTTCCAATGAGCAGTTCTTC
CASSPGLASNEQFF
>-|-|TRBJ1-2|TRBV6-6
TGTGCCAGCAGCCATTTACTGGACAGCTGCGGCTACACCTTC
CASSHLLDSCGYTF
>-|-|TRBJ2-3|TRBV19
TGTGCCAGTACCCAACGTACGGGCACAGATACGCAGTATTTT
CASTQRTGTDTQYF
>-|-|TRBJ1-2|TRBV10-1
TGCGCCAGCACTACTGGGGGGAGGGGGTTTAATCGCTATGGCTACACCTTC
CASTTGGRGFNRYGYTF
>-|TRBD2|TRBJ2-2|TRBV29-1
TGCAGCGTTAACGGGGGGGTGAGCACCGGGGAGCTGTTTTTT
CSVNGGVSTGELFF
>-|-|TRBJ2-2|TRBV9
TGTGCCAGCAGCGTAGGATCCAGGGCCCCCGGGGAGCTGTTTTTT
CASSVGSRAPGELFF
>-|TRBD2|TRBJ2-5|TRBV29-1
TGCAGCGTTGACCAAAGCGGGATCCAAGAGACCCAGTACTTC
CSVDQSGIQETQYF
>-|TRBD2|TRBJ2-7|TRBV9
TGTGCCAGCAGCGTAGACGGGGGGGGCTACGAGCAGTACTTC
CASSVDGGGYEQYF
>-|-|TRBJ2-7|TRBV7-9
TGTGCCAGCAGCCAGACAGGCTCCTACGAGCAGTACTTC
CASSQTGSYEQYF
>-|TRBD2|TRBJ2-1|TRBV7-7
TGTGCCAGCAGCTTAGGAGCGGGAGGGAATGAGCAGTTCTTC
CASSLGAGGNEQFF
>-|-|TRBJ2-1|TRBV10-2
TGCGCCAGCAGTGAGAGGACAGCTTCAGAGCAGTTCTTC
CASSERTASEQFF
>-|-|TRBJ1-2|TRBV10-3
TGTGCCATCAGTGAGTCTGTGAGCTATGGCTACACCTTC
CAISESVSYGYTF
>-|TRBD1|TRBJ1-2|TRBV5-4
TGTGCCAGCAGCTTGGAACCGGGACAGTTTGATGGCTACACCTTC
CASSLEPGQFDGYTF
>-|TRBD1|TRBJ1-2|TRBV7-2
TGTGCCAGCAGCCGCGGGACAGGGGGCGTCGTGGACTATGGCTACACCTTC
CASSRGTGGVVDYGYTF
>-|-|TRBJ2-5|TRBV6-5
TGTGCCAGCAGTTACGGCGAGACCCAGTACTTC
CASSYGETQYF
>-|TRBD2|TRBJ2-1|TRBV7-2
TGTGCCAGCAGCTGGGGGTCCGGGACTAGCGGGAGGGAACAGTTCTTC
CASSWGSGTSGREQFF
>-|-|TRBJ1-1|TRBV19
TGTGCCAGTAGTATAGAGTTTGGGGGCGGTACTGAAGCTTTCTTT
CASSIEFGGGTEAFF
>-|-|TRBJ1-2|TRBV27
TGTGCCACACCAGACTATGGCTACACCTTC
CATPDYGYTF
>few|-|TRBJ2-3|TRBV10-3
TGTGCCATCAGTGAACCGTCCGGAGATACGCAGTATTTT
CAISEPSGDTQYF
>few|TRBD2|TRBJ2-1|TRBV6-1
TGTGCCAGCAGCGGCGGGAGTTCCTACAATGAGCAGTTCTTC
CASSGGSSYNEQFF
>-|-|TRBJ2-1|TRBV7-2
TGTGCCAGCAGCTTTGATCTGGCGGTAGATGAGCAGTTCTTC
CASSFDLAVDEQFF
>once|TRBD2|TRBJ2-7|TRBV27
TGTGCCAGCCGACGGACTAGCGCCCGTACTTTTACCTACGAGCAGTACTTC
CASRRTSARTFTYEQYF
>few|-|TRBJ1-5|TRBV2
TGTGCCAGCAGGGACTGGAATCAGCCCCAGCATTTT
CASRDWNQPQHF
>-|TRBD1|TRBJ1-2|TRBV29-1
TGCAGCGTCGCACCGGGACAGGGTGAGCACACCTTC
CSVAPGQGEHTF
>few|TRBD2|TRBJ2-3|TRBV9
TGTGCCAGCAGCGCGGGACTAGTGGGGGATACGCAGTATTTT
CASSAGLVGDTQYF
>few|-|TRBJ2-2|TRBV6-1
TGTGCCAGCACCGAAGGGGATAACACCGGGGAGCTGTTTTTT
CASTEGDNTGELFF
>-|TRBD2|TRBJ2-1|TRBV25-1
TGTGCCAGCAGTGGCCTGGCGGGGGGCTCCTACAATGAGCAGTTCTTC
CASSGLAGGSYNEQFF
>-|TRBD1|TRBJ1-5|TRBV19
TGTGCCAGTAGTATAGTACAGGGGGGACTTTATAGCAATCAGCCCCAGCATTTT
CASSIVQGGLYSNQPQHF
>few|-|TRBJ2-6|TRBV4-1
TGCGCCAGCAGCCAAGAAGGAGGGACTGGGGCCAACGTCCTGACTTTC
CASSQEGGTGANVLTF